This TCR beta chain was documented in a study of cytotoxic CD8 clonotypes in ibrutinib-treated CLL. Here immunoSEQ multiplex PCR was the method, and the copy in TCRdb shows in-frame clones only, minus some. Here the sample spans 29,000 or so clones, 76% being singletons. In this sample, this clone turned up once. Sequencing used PBMCs, obtained after 36 months of ibrutinib treatment. The receptor's source is a human donor with chronic lymphocytic leukemia.

The CDR3: CASSLEGSQNQPQHF. CDR3 DNA: TGTGCCAGCAGCTTAGAGGGCAGCCAGAATCAGCCCCAGCATTTT. This chain connects TRBV7-2 to TRBJ1-5; D uncertain. Germline assignment: CDR1 SGHTA and CDR2 FQGNSA. V dropped 1 base and J dropped 4 bases, with 11 bases sitting between them. The CDR3 is 15 residues long.